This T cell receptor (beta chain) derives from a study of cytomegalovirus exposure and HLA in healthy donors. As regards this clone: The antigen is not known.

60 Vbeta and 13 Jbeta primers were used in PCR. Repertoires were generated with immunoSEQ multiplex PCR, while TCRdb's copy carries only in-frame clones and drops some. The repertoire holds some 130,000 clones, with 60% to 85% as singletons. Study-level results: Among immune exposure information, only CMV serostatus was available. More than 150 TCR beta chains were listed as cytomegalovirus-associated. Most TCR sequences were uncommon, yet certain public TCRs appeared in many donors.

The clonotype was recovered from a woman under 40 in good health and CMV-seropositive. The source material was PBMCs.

DNA of the CDR3: TGTGCCAGCAGTCGGACAGGGGGCGCCGACAATGAGCAGTTCTTC. It translates to CASSRTGGADNEQFF. The chain combines TRBV6-5 with TRBJ2-1; 11 bases are shared with TRBD1. The CDR3 length is 15 residues. V was clipped by 5 bases and J by 5 bases; unmatched bases: 5. Germline V CDR1 and CDR2: MNHEY, SVGAGI.